This paragraph reports one T cell receptor beta chain. Germline-derived CDR1 and CDR2 are MNHNY and SVGAGI (reference sequence). With 8 bases clipped from V and 5 bases from J, the junction kept 10 bases outside the gene matches. The CDR3 spans 15 residues. This sample was included in a study of cytotoxic CD8 clonotypes in ibrutinib-treated CLL. Sequencing was performed with immunoSEQ multiplex PCR; in TCRdb, only in-frame clones are kept and a portion is missing. The sample includes over 75,000 clones, 60% to 80% of them seen just once. This sample comprised PBMCs, obtained after 12 months of ibrutinib treatment. The rearrangement links TRBV6-6 to TRBJ2-3; TRBD1 matches at 10 bases. This clonotype was sampled from a human donor with chronic lymphocytic leukemia. The CDR3 reads CASLPRQGAGDTQYF. The CDR3 nucleotides read TGTGCCAGCTTACCGAGACAGGGGGCTGGAGATACGCAGTATTTT.